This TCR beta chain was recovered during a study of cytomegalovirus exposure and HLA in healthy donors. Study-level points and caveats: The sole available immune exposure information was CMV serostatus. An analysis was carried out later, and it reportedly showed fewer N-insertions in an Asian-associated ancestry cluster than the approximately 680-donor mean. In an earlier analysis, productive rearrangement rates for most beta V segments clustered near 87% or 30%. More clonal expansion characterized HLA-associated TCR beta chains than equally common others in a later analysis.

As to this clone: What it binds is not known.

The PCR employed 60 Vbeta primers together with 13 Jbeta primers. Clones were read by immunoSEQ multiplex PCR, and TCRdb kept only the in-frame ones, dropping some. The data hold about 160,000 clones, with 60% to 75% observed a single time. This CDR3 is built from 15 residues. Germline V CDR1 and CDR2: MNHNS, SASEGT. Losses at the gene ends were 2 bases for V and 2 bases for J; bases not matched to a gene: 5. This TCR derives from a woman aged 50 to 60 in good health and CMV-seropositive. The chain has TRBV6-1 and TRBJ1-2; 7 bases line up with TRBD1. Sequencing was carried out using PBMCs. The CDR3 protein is CASSELLGGNYGYTF. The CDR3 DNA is TGTGCCAGCAGTGAACTTTTAGGGGGCAACTATGGCTACACCTTC.